This is a list of T cell receptor beta chains from one sample in a study of cytomegalovirus exposure and HLA in healthy donors. Profiling relied on immunoSEQ multiplex PCR, and the TCRdb table lists in-frame clones only, not all of them. The repertoire includes fewer than 110,000 clones, roughly 70% of them detected once, and 14% sits in the top ten. The sample taken for sequencing was PBMCs. These receptors all stem from a woman aged 40 to 50 in good health and CMV-seropositive. CDR3s include the opening cysteine and the closing phenylalanine or tryptophan. Fields, in order: V gene, clone size, J gene, D gene, CDR3 DNA, CDR3 protein. D genes are given only for firm matches. Some rows have no size entry. The others give once, few or many, or a class for an expanded clone.

TRBV19,-,TRBJ1-6,TRBD1,TGTGCCAGTTCCTCGGACAGGGCTAATTCACCCCTCCACTTT,CASSSDRANSPLHF
TRBV6-4,-,TRBJ2-3,TRBD1,TGTGCCAGCAGTGTAGACAGGGGAGGAGATACGCAGTATTTT,CASSVDRGGDTQYF
TRBV6-1,-,TRBJ1-1,-,TGTGCCAGCATAAGGGGGAACACTGAAGCTTTCTTT,CASIRGNTEAFF
TRBV2,few,TRBJ1-5,-,TGTGCCAGCAGTGAACTACGGCAGCCCCAGCATTTT,CASSELRQPQHF
TRBV4-2,-,TRBJ1-1,-,TGTGCCAGCAGCCCCCATAGGACAGCGAACACTGAAGCTTTCTTT,CASSPHRTANTEAFF
TRBV6-5,-,TRBJ1-2,-,TGTGCCAGCAGGAAACTCGGGGGAGACTATGGCTACACCTTC,CASRKLGGDYGYTF
TRBV27,-,TRBJ2-7,-,TGTGCCAGCAGACAGGGCCCCTCCTACGAGCAGTACTTC,CASRQGPSYEQYF
TRBV7-9,-,TRBJ2-5,TRBD2,TGTGCCAGCAGCTTAGGAGGCGGGGGTCAAGAGACCCAGTACTTC,CASSLGGGGQETQYF
TRBV15,-,TRBJ1-5,-,TGTGCCACCAGCAGAGATCCGGGGGGGACGGATCAGCCCCAGCATTTT,CATSRDPGGTDQPQHF
TRBV18,-,TRBJ2-7,TRBD2,TGTGCCAGCTCACCACCTAATCTAGCGGGGGAACCCTACGAGCAGTACTTC,CASSPPNLAGEPYEQYF
TRBV5-1,-,TRBJ2-3,TRBD1,TGCGCCAGCAGCCCGGGACAGGGTATGACAGATACGCAGTATTTT,CASSPGQGMTDTQYF
TRBV4-2,few,TRBJ2-1,TRBD2,TGTGCCAGCAGCCAAGATCCCATCGGGACTAGTCTAAATGAGCAGTTCTTC,CASSQDPIGTSLNEQFF
TRBV4-1,few,TRBJ2-1,-,TGCGCCAGCAGCCTCCGACAGGCGGGCAATGAGCAGTTCTTC,CASSLRQAGNEQFF
TRBV29-1,once,TRBJ2-3,-,TGCAGCGTTGATTCTTCAGGTGGGAGCACAGATACGCAGTATTTT,CSVDSSGGSTDTQYF
TRBV18,-,TRBJ1-1,TRBD1,TGTGCCAGCTCACCGAGTAGTGGACAGGGAGGGAACACTGAAGCTTTCTTT,CASSPSSGQGGNTEAFF
TRBV10-2,few,TRBJ1-1,-,TGCGCCAGCAACTCTGACACAATGAACACTGAAGCTTTCTTT,CASNSDTMNTEAFF
TRBV19,few,TRBJ2-3,-,TGTGCCAGTAGTATAACAGGCACAGATACGCAGTATTTT,CASSITGTDTQYF
TRBV30,-,TRBJ2-1,-,TGTGCCTGGAGTGTATTGCGGGGTAGTAATGAGCAGTTCTTC,CAWSVLRGSNEQFF
TRBV28,-,TRBJ1-5,-,TGTGCCAGCAAGCTCTCAGGGCTAGGGCCCCAGCATTTT,CASKLSGLGPQHF
TRBV7-9,-,TRBJ2-1,TRBD1,TGTGCCAACAAGGGCCAACAGGGGGTGGTAGATGCGCAGTTCTTC,CANKGQQGVVDAQFF
TRBV6-1,-,TRBJ1-6,-,TGTGCCAGCAGGGGGGACACCTCTTGGAATTCACCCCTCCACTTT,CASRGDTSWNSPLHF
TRBV5-1,-,TRBJ2-7,-,TGCGCCAGTAGAGAAGTGATGGGACATGCCGCCTTCGTCTTC,CASREVMGHAAFVF
TRBV5-8,-,TRBJ1-5,TRBD1,TGTGCCAGCACCCCAGGACAGGCCGACCAGCCCCAGCATTTT,CASTPGQADQPQHF
TRBV19,-,TRBJ1-5,-,TGTGCCAGTAGTATAAAATCGGGAGGTCAGCCCCAGCATTTT,CASSIKSGGQPQHF
TRBV12-5,-,TRBJ2-3,TRBD1,TGTGCTAGTGGTTTGGTACGGACAGGGAGCACAGATACGCAGTATTTT,CASGLVRTGSTDTQYF
TRBV21-1,-,TRBJ2-3,-,TGTGCCAGGAACTGGACAGGCACAGATACGCAGTATTTT,CARNWTGTDTQYF
TRBV9,-,TRBJ2-3,-,TGTGCCAGCAGCGTAGCAGTTTTAGATACGCAGTATTTT,CASSVAVLDTQYF
TRBV27,-,TRBJ2-2,TRBD1,TGTGCCAGCAGTTTAGAAGCGGACAGGAGTTACACCGGGGAGCTGTTTTTT,CASSLEADRSYTGELFF
TRBV6-6,-,TRBJ1-4,-,TGTGCCAGCAGGGCTACTAATGAAAAACTGTTTTTT,CASRATNEKLFF
TRBV6-5,-,TRBJ1-2,TRBD1,TGTGCCAGCAGATTCGACAGGGGTAACGGCTACACCTTC,CASRFDRGNGYTF
TRBV6-6,-,TRBJ2-5,-,TGTGCCACCCAAAAAGGAGGGGTGAGAGAGACCCAGTACTTC,CATQKGGVRETQYF
TRBV6-1,-,TRBJ2-7,-,TGTGCCAGCAGTGATTCCGGGACATACTACGAGCAGTACTTC,CASSDSGTYYEQYF